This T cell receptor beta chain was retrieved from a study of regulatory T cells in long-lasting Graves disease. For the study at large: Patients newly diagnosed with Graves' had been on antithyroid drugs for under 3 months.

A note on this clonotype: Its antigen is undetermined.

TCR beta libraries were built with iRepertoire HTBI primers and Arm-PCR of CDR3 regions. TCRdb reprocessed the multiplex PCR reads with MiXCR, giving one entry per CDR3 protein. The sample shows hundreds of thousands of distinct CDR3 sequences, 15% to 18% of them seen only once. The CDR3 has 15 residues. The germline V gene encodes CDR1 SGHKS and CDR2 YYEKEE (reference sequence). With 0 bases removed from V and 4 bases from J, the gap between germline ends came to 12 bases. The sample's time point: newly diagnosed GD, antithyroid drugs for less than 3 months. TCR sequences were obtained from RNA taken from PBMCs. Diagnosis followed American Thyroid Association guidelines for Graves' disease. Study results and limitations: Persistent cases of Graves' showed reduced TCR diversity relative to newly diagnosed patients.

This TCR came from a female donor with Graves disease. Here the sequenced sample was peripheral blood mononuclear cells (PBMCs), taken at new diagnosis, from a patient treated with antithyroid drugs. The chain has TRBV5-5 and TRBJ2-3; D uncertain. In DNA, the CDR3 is TGTGCCAGCAGCTTGGACGGTACGGTGTCAGATACGCAGTATTTT. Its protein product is CASSLDGTVSDTQYF.